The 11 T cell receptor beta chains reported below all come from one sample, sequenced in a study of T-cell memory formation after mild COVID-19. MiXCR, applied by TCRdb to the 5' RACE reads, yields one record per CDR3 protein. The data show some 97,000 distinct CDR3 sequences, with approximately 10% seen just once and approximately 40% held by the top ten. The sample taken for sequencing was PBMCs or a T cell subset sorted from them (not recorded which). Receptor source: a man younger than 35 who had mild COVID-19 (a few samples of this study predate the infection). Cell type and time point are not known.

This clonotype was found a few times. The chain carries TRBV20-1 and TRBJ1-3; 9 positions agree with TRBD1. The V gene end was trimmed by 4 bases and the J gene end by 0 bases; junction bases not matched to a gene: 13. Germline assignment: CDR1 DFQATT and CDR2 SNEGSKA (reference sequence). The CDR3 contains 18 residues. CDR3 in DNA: TGCAGTGCTAAGTCGGGACAGGGCTTTCAAAGCTCTGGAAACACCATATATTTT. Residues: CSAKSGQGFQSSGNTIYF.

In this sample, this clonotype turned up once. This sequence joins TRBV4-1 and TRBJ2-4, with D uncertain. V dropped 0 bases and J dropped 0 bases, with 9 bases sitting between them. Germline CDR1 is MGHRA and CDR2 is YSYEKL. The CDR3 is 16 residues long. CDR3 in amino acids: CASSQEVGVAKNIQYF. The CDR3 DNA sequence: TGCGCCAGCAGCCAAGAAGTTGGGGTAGCCAAAAACATTCAGTACTTC.

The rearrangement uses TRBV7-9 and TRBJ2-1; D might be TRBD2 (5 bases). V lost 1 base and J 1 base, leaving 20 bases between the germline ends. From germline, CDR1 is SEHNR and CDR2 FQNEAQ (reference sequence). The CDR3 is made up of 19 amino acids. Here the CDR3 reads CASSLVGGQVGVSYNEQFF. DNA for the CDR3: TGTGCCAGCAGCTTAGTCGGCGGGCAGGTTGGGGTTTCCTACAATGAGCAGTTCTTC.

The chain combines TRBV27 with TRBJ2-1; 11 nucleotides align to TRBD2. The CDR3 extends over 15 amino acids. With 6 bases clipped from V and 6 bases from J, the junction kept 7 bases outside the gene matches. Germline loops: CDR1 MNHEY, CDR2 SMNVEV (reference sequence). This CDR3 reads CASRGGLAGFNEQFF. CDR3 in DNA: TGTGCCAGCAGAGGAGGACTAGCGGGCTTCAATGAGCAGTTCTTC.

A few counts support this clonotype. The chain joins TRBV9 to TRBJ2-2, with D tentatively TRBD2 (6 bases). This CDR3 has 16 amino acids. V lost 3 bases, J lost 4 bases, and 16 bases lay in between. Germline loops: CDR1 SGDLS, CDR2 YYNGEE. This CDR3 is CASSAPRGGGTGELFF. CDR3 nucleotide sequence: TGTGCCAGCAGCGCGCCGCGGGGTGGGGGCACCGGGGAGCTGTTTTTT.

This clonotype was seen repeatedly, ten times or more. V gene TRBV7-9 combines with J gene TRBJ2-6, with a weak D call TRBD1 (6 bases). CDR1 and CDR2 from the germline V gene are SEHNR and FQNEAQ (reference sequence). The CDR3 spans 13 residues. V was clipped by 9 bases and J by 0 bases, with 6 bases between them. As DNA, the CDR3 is TGTGCCAGACAGGGCTCTGGGGCCAACGTCCTGACTTTC. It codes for CARQGSGANVLTF.

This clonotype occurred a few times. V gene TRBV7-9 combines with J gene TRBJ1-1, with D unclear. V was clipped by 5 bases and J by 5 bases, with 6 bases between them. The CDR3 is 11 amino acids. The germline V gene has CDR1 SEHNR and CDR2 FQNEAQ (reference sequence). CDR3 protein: CASSGETEAFF. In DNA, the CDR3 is TGTGCCAGCAGCGGGGAAACTGAAGCTTTCTTT.

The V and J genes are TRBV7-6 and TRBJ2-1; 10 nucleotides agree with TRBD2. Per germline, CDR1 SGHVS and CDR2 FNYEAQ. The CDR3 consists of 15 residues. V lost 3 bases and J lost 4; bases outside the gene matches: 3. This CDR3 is CASSFSGGQYNEQFF. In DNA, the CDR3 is TGTGCCAGCAGCTTTAGCGGGGGGCAGTACAATGAGCAGTTCTTC.

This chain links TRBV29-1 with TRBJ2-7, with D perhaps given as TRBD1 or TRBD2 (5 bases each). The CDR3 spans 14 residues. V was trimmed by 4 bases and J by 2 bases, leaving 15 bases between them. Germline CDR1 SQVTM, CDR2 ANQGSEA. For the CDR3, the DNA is TGCAGCGTTGTACCCGGGGCAGAGCCCTACGAGCAGTACTTC. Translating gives CSVVPGAEPYEQYF.

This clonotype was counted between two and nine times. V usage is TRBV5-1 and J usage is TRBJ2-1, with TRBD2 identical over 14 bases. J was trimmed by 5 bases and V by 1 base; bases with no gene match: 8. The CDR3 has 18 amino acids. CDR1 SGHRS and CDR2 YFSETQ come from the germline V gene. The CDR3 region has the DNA TGCGCCAGCAGCTTGCATTCGACTAGCGGGGGGGCCCACAATGAGCAGTTCTTC. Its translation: CASSLHSTSGGAHNEQFF.

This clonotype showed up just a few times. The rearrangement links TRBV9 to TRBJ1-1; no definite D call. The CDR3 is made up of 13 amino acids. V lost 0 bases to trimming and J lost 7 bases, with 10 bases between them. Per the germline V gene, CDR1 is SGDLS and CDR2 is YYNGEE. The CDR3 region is CASSVGFGSEAFF. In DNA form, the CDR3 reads TGTGCCAGCAGCGTAGGGTTCGGTAGTGAAGCTTTCTTT.